The T cell receptor (beta chain) described here comes from a study of T cell repertoires in cytomegalovirus infection. About the study: Indications came from public TCR beta signatures; they pointed to CMV infection and to a matching HLA type.

With regard to this clonotype: Its specificity is unknown. Because the CDR3 is missing its conserved closing phenylalanine or tryptophan, this is likely a read error.

Study results and caveats: CMV-specific HLA-C-restricted TCR beta clonotypes dominated the ex vivo response. Carriers of CMV plus the relevant HLA were identified by cumulative public TCR beta family frequency.

The CDR3 is 16 amino acids. Trimming cost V 4 bases and J 6 bases; bases outside gene matches: 12. Looked up from germline, CDR1 is MDHEN and CDR2 is SYDVKM. MiXCR, applied by TCRdb to the reads, yields one record per CDR3 protein. Seen here are about 260,000 distinct CDR3 sequences, roughly an eighth observed once, and the top ten hold around 9%. The receptor's source is a human donor in good health (CMV status not recorded). Some clones in this sample may be carry-over from other donors' samples. The genes are TRBV28 and TRBJ1-1; 9 bases fit TRBD1. Source material: PBMCs. CDR3 DNA: TGTGCCAGCAGTTCCAACCGGGACAGGGTTTTCGCTGAAGCTTTCCTT. Translated, it gives CASSSNRDRVFAEAFL.